These T cell receptor beta chains were read from a single sample in a study of regulatory T cells in long-lasting Graves disease. Using its own MiXCR run on the multiplex PCR reads, TCRdb lists one record per CDR3 protein. This sample has approximately 470,000 distinct CDR3 sequences, with less than 25% found just once. Sequencing was performed on peripheral blood mononuclear cells (PBMCs), taken when the disease was refractory, from a patient treated with antithyroid drugs. These receptors all stem from a female donor with Graves disease. CDR3s include the opening cysteine and the closing phenylalanine or tryptophan. Each record gives: V gene, D gene, CDR3 length, clone size, J gene, CDR3 DNA, CDR3 protein. D genes are given only for firm matches. Some rows have no size entry. The others give once, few or many, or a class for an expanded clone.

v_call: TRBV2
d_call: .
cdr3_length: 16
clone_size: many
j_call: TRBJ2-5
cdr3_nt: TGTGCCAGCAGTGAAGCGGTACTCACTACTCAAGAGACCCAGTACTTC
cdr3_aa: CASSEAVLTTQETQYF

v_call: TRBV12-3/TRBV12-4
d_call: TRBD2
cdr3_length: 15
clone_size: .
j_call: TRBJ2-3
cdr3_nt: TGTGCCAACAGTCCGATTAGCGGGATGGGAGATACGCAGTATTTT
cdr3_aa: CANSPISGMGDTQYF

v_call: TRBV6-5
d_call: .
cdr3_length: 16
clone_size: few
j_call: TRBJ1-1
cdr3_nt: TGTGCCAGCAGTTACAATGGGTGGGAGGAGAACACTGAAGCTTTCTTT
cdr3_aa: CASSYNGWEENTEAFF

v_call: TRBV7-2
d_call: TRBD2
cdr3_length: 16
clone_size: .
j_call: TRBJ2-1
cdr3_nt: TGTGCCAGCAGCGCGACTAGCGGGAGCTCCTACAATGAGCAGTTCTTC
cdr3_aa: CASSATSGSSYNEQFF

v_call: TRBV7-9
d_call: TRBD1
cdr3_length: 15
clone_size: few
j_call: TRBJ2-7
cdr3_nt: TGTGCCAGCAGCTCTGGACAGGGACGAAACTACGAGCAGTACTTC
cdr3_aa: CASSSGQGRNYEQYF

v_call: TRBV29-1
d_call: .
cdr3_length: 13
clone_size: .
j_call: TRBJ1-5
cdr3_nt: TGCAGCGTCGTGGGGGGGCTGGGTCAGCCCCAGCATTTT
cdr3_aa: CSVVGGLGQPQHF

v_call: TRBV7-8
d_call: .
cdr3_length: 11
clone_size: many
j_call: TRBJ2-3
cdr3_nt: TGTGCCAGCAGCACAGCGGATACGCAGTATTTT
cdr3_aa: CASSTADTQYF

v_call: TRBV6-1
d_call: .
cdr3_length: 13
clone_size: .
j_call: TRBJ1-1
cdr3_nt: TGTGCCAGCAGTGAGTACAGCCGCCCTGAAGCTTTCTTT
cdr3_aa: CASSEYSRPEAFF

v_call: TRBV29-1
d_call: .
cdr3_length: 14
clone_size: few
j_call: TRBJ2-3
cdr3_nt: TGCAGCGTTGTACCAGGGAGTGTCGCAGATACGCAGTATTTT
cdr3_aa: CSVVPGSVADTQYF

v_call: TRBV11-2
d_call: .
cdr3_length: 12
clone_size: many
j_call: TRBJ1-1
cdr3_nt: TGTGCCAGCAGCGCACGCTCGACTGAAGCTTTCTTT
cdr3_aa: CASSARSTEAFF

v_call: TRBV27
d_call: TRBD1
cdr3_length: 14
clone_size: few
j_call: TRBJ1-1
cdr3_nt: TGTGCCAGCAGTCCCTCTTGGGACAGGGGGCGAGCTTTCTTT
cdr3_aa: CASSPSWDRGRAFF

v_call: TRBV7-8
d_call: .
cdr3_length: 12
clone_size: many
j_call: TRBJ2-7
cdr3_nt: TGTGCCAGCAGCATGAGCCTCGACGAGCAGTACTTC
cdr3_aa: CASSMSLDEQYF

v_call: TRBV19
d_call: TRBD1
cdr3_length: 12
clone_size: few
j_call: TRBJ1-1
cdr3_nt: TGTGCCAGCTCGGGACAGATTTCTGAAGCTTTCTTT
cdr3_aa: CASSGQISEAFF

v_call: TRBV2
d_call: .
cdr3_length: 17
clone_size: many
j_call: TRBJ2-4
cdr3_nt: TGTGCCAGCAGTGAAGCGGGAGGCAGCCTAGCCAAAAACATTCAGTACTTC
cdr3_aa: CASSEAGGSLAKNIQYF

v_call: TRBV19
d_call: TRBD2
cdr3_length: 15
clone_size: many
j_call: TRBJ2-7
cdr3_nt: TGTGCCAGTAGTACAAGCGGGAGCGAGCGGTACGAGCAGTACTTC
cdr3_aa: CASSTSGSERYEQYF

v_call: TRBV7-9
d_call: .
cdr3_length: 14
clone_size: many
j_call: TRBJ2-7
cdr3_nt: TGTGCCAGCAGCGTAAGCAGGGAAAGGGGCGAGCAGTACTTC
cdr3_aa: CASSVSRERGEQYF

v_call: TRBV29-1
d_call: .
cdr3_length: 12
clone_size: .
j_call: TRBJ2-7
cdr3_nt: TGCAGCGTTCTGTACACCTCCTACGAGCAGTACTTC
cdr3_aa: CSVLYTSYEQYF

v_call: TRBV27
d_call: .
cdr3_length: 13
clone_size: many
j_call: TRBJ1-2
cdr3_nt: TGTGCCAGCAGTTTATCCGCTAACTATGGCTACACCTTC
cdr3_aa: CASSLSANYGYTF

v_call: TRBV7-3
d_call: .
cdr3_length: 16
clone_size: .
j_call: TRBJ2-2
cdr3_nt: TGTGCCAGCAGCTTGACGGGAGCGACGAACACCGGGGAGCTGTTTTTT
cdr3_aa: CASSLTGATNTGELFF

v_call: TRBV18
d_call: TRBD1
cdr3_length: 14
clone_size: .
j_call: TRBJ2-7
cdr3_nt: TGTGCCAGCTCACCGGGTCTGACAGGGGACGAGCAGTACTTC
cdr3_aa: CASSPGLTGDEQYF

v_call: TRBV10-3
d_call: TRBD2
cdr3_length: 20
clone_size: .
j_call: TRBJ2-5
cdr3_nt: TGTGCCATCAGTCGATCGGGGACCAGCGGGAGTGCTACCTTCCAAGAGACCCAGTACTTC
cdr3_aa: CAISRSGTSGSATFQETQYF

v_call: TRBV11-2
d_call: .
cdr3_length: 13
clone_size: many
j_call: TRBJ2-7
cdr3_nt: TGTGCCAGCAGCCGTGGTTATGGTGACGAGCAGTACTTC
cdr3_aa: CASSRGYGDEQYF

v_call: TRBV20-1
d_call: TRBD2
cdr3_length: 16
clone_size: .
j_call: TRBJ2-2
cdr3_nt: TGCAGTGCTAGAGTTGGTAGCGGGACGAACACCGGGGAGCTGTTTTTT
cdr3_aa: CSARVGSGTNTGELFF

v_call: TRBV7-9
d_call: .
cdr3_length: 15
clone_size: few
j_call: TRBJ1-5
cdr3_nt: TGTGCCAGCAGCCCACAGGGAGGGAATAATCAGCCCCAGCATTTT
cdr3_aa: CASSPQGGNNQPQHF

v_call: TRBV19
d_call: .
cdr3_length: 14
clone_size: .
j_call: TRBJ2-2
cdr3_nt: TGTGCCAGTGCGATACAGGGAAACACCGGGGAGCTGTTTTTT
cdr3_aa: CASAIQGNTGELFF

v_call: TRBV27
d_call: TRBD1
cdr3_length: 14
clone_size: few
j_call: TRBJ1-1
cdr3_nt: TGTGCCAGCGGGCTCTACTCGGGACAGACTGAAGCTTTCTTT
cdr3_aa: CASGLYSGQTEAFF

v_call: TRBV20-1
d_call: .
cdr3_length: 13
clone_size: .
j_call: TRBJ2-5
cdr3_nt: TGCAGTGCTAGAGGGGGGACTTGGGAGACCCAGTACTTC
cdr3_aa: CSARGGTWETQYF